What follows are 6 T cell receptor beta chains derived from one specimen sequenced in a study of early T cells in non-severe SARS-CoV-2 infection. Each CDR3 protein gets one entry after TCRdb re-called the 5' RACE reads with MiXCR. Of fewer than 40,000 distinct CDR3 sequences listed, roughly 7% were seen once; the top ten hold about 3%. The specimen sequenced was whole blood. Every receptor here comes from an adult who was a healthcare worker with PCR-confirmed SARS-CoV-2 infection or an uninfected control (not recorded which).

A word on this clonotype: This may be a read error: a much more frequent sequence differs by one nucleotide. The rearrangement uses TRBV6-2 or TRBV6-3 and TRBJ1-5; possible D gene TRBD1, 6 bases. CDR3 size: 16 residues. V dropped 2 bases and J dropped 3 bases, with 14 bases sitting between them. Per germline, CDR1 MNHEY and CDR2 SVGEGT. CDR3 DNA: TGTGCCAGCAGTTACAAGGACAGAAATCTCAATCAGCCCCAGCATTTT. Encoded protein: CASSYKDRNLNQPQHF.

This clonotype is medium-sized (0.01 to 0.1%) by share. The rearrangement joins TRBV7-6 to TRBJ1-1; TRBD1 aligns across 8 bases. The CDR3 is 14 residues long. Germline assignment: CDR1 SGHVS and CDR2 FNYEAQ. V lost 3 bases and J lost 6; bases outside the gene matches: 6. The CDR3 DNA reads TGTGCCAGCAGCTTGGGGCAGGGGGCCTCTGAAGCTTTCTTT. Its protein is CASSLGQGASEAFF.

The CDR3 sequence is CATSQGANYGYTF. The CDR3, as DNA: TGTGCCACCTCACAGGGAGCTAACTATGGCTACACCTTC. The rearrangement uses TRBV25-1 and TRBJ1-2; weak D call: TRBD1 (6 bases). The CDR3 is 13 residues long. Looked up from germline, CDR1 is MGHDK and CDR2 is SYGVNS. V was cut by 10 bases and J by 0 bases, with 12 bases left in between.

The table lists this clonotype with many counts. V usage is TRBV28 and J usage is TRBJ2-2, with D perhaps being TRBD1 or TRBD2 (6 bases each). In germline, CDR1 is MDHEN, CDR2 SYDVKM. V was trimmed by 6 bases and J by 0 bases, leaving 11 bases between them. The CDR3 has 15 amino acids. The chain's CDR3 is CASRAGHTNTGELFF. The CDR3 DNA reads TGTGCCAGCAGGGCGGGACATACGAACACCGGGGAGCTGTTTTTT.

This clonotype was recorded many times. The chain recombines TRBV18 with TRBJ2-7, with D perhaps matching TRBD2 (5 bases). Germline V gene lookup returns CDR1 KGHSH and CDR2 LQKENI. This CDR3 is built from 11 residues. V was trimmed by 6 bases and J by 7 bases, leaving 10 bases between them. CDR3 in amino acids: CASSLEVEQYF. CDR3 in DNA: TGTGCCAGCTCCCTGGAGGTAGAGCAGTACTTC.

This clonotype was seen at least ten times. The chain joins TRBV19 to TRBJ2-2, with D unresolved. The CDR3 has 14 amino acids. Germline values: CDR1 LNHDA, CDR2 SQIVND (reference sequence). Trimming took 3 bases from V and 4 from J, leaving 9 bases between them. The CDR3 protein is CASSMGSLTGELFF. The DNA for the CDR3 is TGTGCCAGTAGTATGGGCAGCCTCACCGGGGAGCTGTTTTTT.